This record looks at one TCR beta chain sequence and its context. This entry is derived from a study of blood T cell repertoires in COVID-19. As for the study in general: Samples taken during acute and convalescent COVID-19 were collected in the United States, Italy and Spain.

Study processing details: Reference gene primer amplification gave estimated nucleated cell counts. Data came from immunoSEQ multiplex PCR; TCRdb stores just in-frame clones and leaves some out. The V and J calls and clone size come from that table; D and trimming were worked out from the DNA. Of fewer than 110,000 clones listed, 70% to 90% are singletons. V shed 0 bases and J shed 7 bases, with 13 bases lying between them. CDR1 is LNHNV, CDR2 YYDKDF, per germline (reference sequence). The CDR3 covers 15 residues. The sequenced sample was peripheral blood. This TCR was sampled from a woman in her fifties or sixties with acute or convalescent COVID-19. V is TRBV15 and J is TRBJ1-5; D is unclear. The CDR3 spells CATSREISAGQPQHF. DNA for the CDR3: TGTGCCACCAGCAGAGAAATCAGCGCTGGCCAGCCCCAGCATTTT.